One sample yielded the 21 T cell receptor beta chains listed below, sequenced in a study of CD8 T cells in Susac syndrome. RNA was extracted with the RNeasy kit, and a quantity of 0.5 to 1 ug was reverse transcribed using random hexamers. In TCRdb, the immunoSEQ multiplex PCR reads were re-called with MiXCR into one record per CDR3 protein. Of about 150,000 distinct CDR3 sequences listed, 85% to 95% are singletons. The sample comprised CD4+ T cells from PBMCs. The receptors here all came from a human donor with multiple sclerosis.

The chain uses TRBV9 and TRBJ2-7, with 7 positions matching TRBD1. The CDR3 loop spans 14 amino acids. Germline CDR1 reads SGDLS; CDR2 reads YYNGEE. V shed 3 bases and J 6 bases; nucleotides not matched to a gene: 9. CDR3 DNA sequence: TGTGCCAGCAGCGGGAGACAGGGACAGAGCGAGCAGTACTTC. The encoded protein is CASSGRQGQSEQYF.

V is TRBV29-1 and J is TRBJ2-1, with 10 bases aligning to TRBD1. Germline loops: CDR1 SQVTM, CDR2 ANQGSEA. There are 12 residues in the CDR3. Unmatched junction bases numbered 6, after V lost 7 bases and J lost 9 bases. The CDR3 reads CSGDRGPGEQFF. The CDR3 bases are TGCAGCGGGGACAGGGGTCCCGGTGAGCAGTTCTTC.

This chain uses TRBV7-8 with TRBJ1-5; TRBD1 is a possible D gene (5 bases). Deletions cut 1 base from V and 4 bases from J, with 11 bases between. CDR3 length: 15 residues. The V gene's germline CDR1 is SGHVS and CDR2 FQNEAQ. The CDR3 sequence: CASSLVAGPNQPQHF. The CDR3 DNA reads as TGTGCCAGCAGCTTAGTTGCAGGGCCGAATCAGCCCCAGCATTTT.

This chain uses TRBV7-6 with TRBJ2-1, with D possibly matching TRBD2 (7 bases). V lost 2 bases and J lost 15, with 11 bases in between. Germline V CDR1 and CDR2: SGHVS, FNYEAQ. The CDR3 runs 11 residues. Here the CDR3 DNA reads TGTGCCAGCAGCTTATGGGGGGGCGCGTTCTTC. Translated, it gives CASSLWGGAFF.

The chain carries TRBV9 and TRBJ1-1, with 9 bases that match TRBD1. This CDR3 contains 14 residues. Trimming at V came to 3 bases and at J to 5 bases, leaving 5 bases not matched to a gene. The germline V gene encodes CDR1 SGDLS and CDR2 YYNGEE. The CDR3 region is CASSDRDRVTEAFF. CDR3 DNA: TGTGCCAGCAGCGACCGGGACAGGGTGACTGAAGCTTTCTTT.

The V and J genes are TRBV2 and TRBJ1-1, with unresolved D. V lost 9 bases to trimming and J lost 1 base, with 9 bases between them. Germline assignment: CDR1 SNHLY and CDR2 FYNNEI. The CDR3 sequence is 12 residues long. CDR3 sequence (DNA): TGTGCCAGTACTTTTGGGAACACTGAAGCTTTCTTT. Protein sequence: CASTFGNTEAFF. The full variable domain, its missing parts supplied by reference TRBV2 and TRBJ1-1, is EPEVTQTPSHQVTQMGQEVILRCVPISNHLYFYWYRQILGQKVEFLVSFYNNEISEKSEIFDDQFSVERPDGSNFTLKIRSTKLEDSAMYFCASTFGNTEAFFGQGTRLTVV.

This chain connects TRBV1 to TRBJ1-5. TRBV1 is termed a pseudogene. This CDR3 has 13 amino acids. CDR3 sequence (DNA): TGCACCAGTGATGACAACGCGGCAGGGCCCCAGCATTTT. Amino acid sequence: CTSDDNAAGPQHF.

The gene calls are TRBV20-1 and TRBJ2-7; TRBD2 is a possible D gene (5 bases). Germline CDR1 and CDR2: DFQATT and SNEGSKA (reference sequence). The ends were cut back, 3 bases at V and 0 bases at J, with 12 bases in the middle. CDR3 size: 14 residues. The CDR3 nucleotides are TGCAGTGCTAGCCCGGACTCGAGCTCCTACGAGCAGTACTTC. Protein sequence: CSASPDSSSYEQYF.

This chain links TRBV3-1 with TRBJ1-6; D might be TRBD1 (5 bases). The V end was cut by 5 bases, the J end by 9 bases, with 8 bases between. The CDR3 runs to 12 residues. Germline V gene data show CDR1 as LGHDT and CDR2 as YNNKEL (reference sequence). The DNA of the CDR3 is TGTGCCAGCAGCTTAACAGGTTCACCCCTCCACTTT. Its translation: CASSLTGSPLHF.

In this sample, this clonotype turned up once. V is TRBV5-1 and J is TRBJ2-7; D might be TRBD1 (5 bases). Per germline, CDR1 SGHRS and CDR2 YFSETQ. V lost 7 bases to trimming and J lost 5 bases, with 16 bases between them. The CDR3 sequence is 13 residues long. CDR3 residues: CASAPQGNHEQYF. CDR3 coding DNA: TGCGCCAGCGCCCCGCAGGGTAACCACGAGCAGTACTTC. Filled out from reference TRBV5-1 and TRBJ2-7, the complete variable domain reads KAGVTQTPRYLIKTRGQQVTLSCSPISGHRSVSWYQQTPGQGLQFLFEYFSETQRNKGNFPGRFSGRQFSNSRSEMNVSTLELGDSALYLCASAPQGNHEQYFGPGTRLTVT.

The V and J genes are TRBV5-4 and TRBJ1-1; D not certain. The CDR3 covers 12 residues. Trimming took off 2 bases at V and 1 base at J, with 3 bases between the two ends. Per the germline V gene, CDR1 is SGHNT and CDR2 is YYREEE (reference sequence). In DNA, the CDR3 is TGTGCCAGCAGCTTTAAGAACACTGAAGCTTTCTTT. As protein: CASSFKNTEAFF.

The chain is built from TRBV12-3 or TRBV12-4 and TRBJ1-4, with D uncertain. CDR3 length: 13 amino acids. V lost 2 bases to trimming and J lost 5 bases, with 6 bases between them. CDR3: CASSLLQNEKLFF. CDR3 in DNA: TGTGCCAGCAGTTTATTACAGAATGAAAAACTGTTTTTT.

V and J are TRBV18 and TRBJ1-1; D ambiguous. In germline, CDR1 is KGHSH, CDR2 LQKENI. V was shortened by 0 bases and J by 2 bases, with 7 bases between the two germline ends. The CDR3 totals 14 residues. CDR3 sequence reads: CASSPPRPNTEAFF. DNA of the CDR3: TGTGCCAGCTCACCACCTAGGCCTAACACTGAAGCTTTCTTT.

The CDR3 region has the DNA TGTGCCTTGACCTCTAGCGCCATAAACTACGAGCAGTACTTC. Translation: CALTSSAINYEQYF. V and J are TRBV30 and TRBJ2-7; perhaps TRBD2 as D (6 bases). The CDR3 is made up of 14 amino acids. Trimming took off 7 bases at V and 3 bases at J, with 19 bases between the two ends. Germline-derived CDR1 and CDR2 are GTSNPN and SVGIG (reference sequence).

This chain links TRBV29-1 with TRBJ2-1; 11 bases are a match to TRBD1. V trimming: 6 bases; J trimming: 8 bases; junction bases outside the gene matches: 3. The CDR3 contains 12 residues. CDR1 and CDR2 from the germline V gene are SQVTM and ANQGSEA. Here the CDR3 reads CSVGQGAYEQFF. CDR3 DNA: TGCAGCGTCGGACAGGGGGCCTATGAGCAGTTCTTC.

A single count supports this clonotype. The rearrangement links TRBV5-1 to TRBJ2-5; the match to TRBD1 covers 7 bases. The germline CDR1 and CDR2 sequences are SGHRS and YFSETQ. There are 13 residues in the CDR3. The V segment lost 4 bases and the J segment 5 bases; nucleotides outside the gene matches: 5. The CDR3 sequence is CASSPDRTETQYF. The CDR3 nucleotides are TGCGCCAGCAGCCCGGACAGGACGGAGACCCAGTACTTC. Drawing the rest from reference TRBV5-1 and TRBJ2-5, the complete variable domain is KAGVTQTPRYLIKTRGQQVTLSCSPISGHRSVSWYQQTPGQGLQFLFEYFSETQRNKGNFPGRFSGRQFSNSRSEMNVSTLELGDSALYLCASSPDRTETQYFGPGTRLLVL.

The chain recombines TRBV24-1 with TRBJ1-2; 7 bases align to TRBD1. The CDR3 sequence is 14 residues long. In germline, CDR1 is KGHDR, CDR2 SFDVKD. After removal of 3 bases from V and 7 bases from J, the junction contained 7 bases not matched to a gene. For the CDR3, the DNA is TGTGCCACCAGTGATCCTACAGGGGTTCGTGGCTACACCTTC. It yields the protein CATSDPTGVRGYTF.

About this clonotype itself: Germline is not matched at one junction end, which may reflect a read error. The V and J genes are TRBV12-3 or TRBV12-4 and TRBJ2-1; D might be TRBD1 or TRBD2, each matching 6 bases. The CDR3 totals 13 residues. CDR3: CASSFDLVGGSVF. DNA of the CDR3: TGTGCCAGCAGTTTTGATTTGGTGGGGGGCTCGGTCTTC.

This chain connects TRBV20-1 to TRBJ1-5; tentative D call: TRBD1 (6 bases). Per germline, CDR1 DFQATT and CDR2 SNEGSKA (reference sequence). Trimming took 2 bases from V and 5 from J, leaving 16 bases between them. The CDR3 has 15 amino acids. CDR3 DNA: TGCAGTGCTAGATCCCCCGGGGGCCGGTATCAGCCCCAGCATTTT. This translates into CSARSPGGRYQPQHF.

This chain links TRBV13 with TRBJ2-1; 7 bases align to TRBD2. CDR3 length equals 15 residues. V dropped 8 bases and J dropped 0; count of bases not matched to a gene: 7. Germline V gives CDR1 PRHDT, CDR2 FYEKMQ (reference sequence). The chain's CDR3 is CASLASGSSYNEQFF. As DNA, the CDR3 is TGTGCCAGCCTGGCTAGCGGTAGCTCCTACAATGAGCAGTTCTTC.

CDR3 nucleotide sequence: TGTGCCAGCAGCTCACAGCAAGAGACCCAGTACTTC. Residues: CASSSQQETQYF. The V call is TRBV7-2, the J call TRBJ2-5; D unresolved. Germline CDR1 and CDR2: SGHTA and FQGNSA. Trimming shortened V by 4 bases and J by 2 bases, and 5 bases separated the two germline ends. This CDR3 has 12 residues.